These T cell receptor beta chains were read from a single sample in a study of cytomegalovirus exposure and HLA in healthy donors. The table came from immunoSEQ multiplex PCR; TCRdb's copy has only in-frame clones and leaves some out. The table includes 150,000 to 200,000 clones, 60% to 75% detected once. Sequenced sample: PBMCs. These receptors were obtained from a woman in her forties or fifties in good health and CMV-seropositive. The CDR3 runs from the conserved cysteine through the conserved F or W. D genes are given only for firm matches. The size field is filled for only some rows; it gives once, few, many or a size class.

>NA|NA|TRBJ2-5|14|TRBV6-1
CASSEERRRETQYF
TGTGCCAGCAGTGAGGAGCGGCGGAGGGAGACCCAGTACTTC
>NA|NA|TRBJ2-1|12|TRBV12-5
CASGGDSNEQFF
TGTGCTAGTGGTGGGGACTCCAATGAGCAGTTCTTC
>TRBD1|NA|TRBJ1-1|13|TRBV7-9
CASSLAQGAQAFF
TGTGCCAGCAGCTTAGCTCAGGGGGCGCAGGCTTTCTTT
>NA|NA|TRBJ2-3|16|TRBV27
CASRSLGSGWKDTQYF
TGTGCCAGCAGGTCACTCGGGTCAGGGTGGAAAGATACGCAGTATTTT
>NA|NA|TRBJ2-2|16|TRBV7-9
CASSPWAGSNTGELFF
TGTGCCAGCAGCCCCTGGGCGGGTTCGAACACCGGGGAGCTGTTTTTT
>TRBD2|few|TRBJ2-5|17|TRBV12-5
CASVLGGSGTSRETQYF
TGTGCTAGTGTTTTGGGAGGTAGCGGGACTTCGCGGGAGACCCAGTACTTC
>TRBD1|once|TRBJ1-2|13|TRBV27
CASKLQGDYGYTF
TGTGCCAGCAAACTACAGGGGGACTATGGCTACACCTTC
>TRBD2|NA|TRBJ2-1|16|TRBV19
CASSVTLAGVHNEQFF
TGTGCCAGTAGTGTTACACTAGCGGGGGTTCACAATGAGCAGTTCTTC
>TRBD2|NA|TRBJ2-7|13|TRBV2
CASGLAARYEQYF
TGTGCCAGCGGTCTAGCGGCACGTTACGAGCAGTACTTC
>NA|NA|TRBJ2-5|14|TRBV5-1
CASSDLSGGETQYF
TGCGCCAGCAGCGACCTTAGCGGTGGAGAGACCCAGTACTTC
>NA|NA|TRBJ2-5|15|TRBV29-1
CSVGSRVGFQETQYF
TGCAGCGTAGGTAGCAGGGTTGGTTTCCAAGAGACCCAGTACTTC
>NA|NA|TRBJ1-3|12|TRBV6-1
CASTRQADTIYF
TGTGCCAGCACCCGACAGGCGGACACCATATATTTT
>NA|few|TRBJ1-1|15|TRBV27
CASSFFGAGDTEAFF
TGTGCCAGCAGTTTCTTCGGGGCAGGGGACACTGAAGCTTTCTTT
>NA|NA|TRBJ2-5|15|TRBV9
CASSAYLLSGETQYF
TGTGCCAGCAGCGCCTACCTACTCTCGGGGGAGACCCAGTACTTC
>TRBD2|once|TRBJ2-7|15|TRBV4-2
CASSPGTSDAYEQYF
TGTGCCAGCAGCCCCGGGACTAGTGACGCCTACGAGCAGTACTTC
>NA|NA|TRBJ2-2|13|TRBV27
CASMNRRGGELFF
TGTGCCAGCATGAATAGACGGGGCGGGGAGCTGTTTTTT
>TRBD1|NA|TRBJ2-4|14|TRBV6-5
CASSYSDRGNIQYF
TGTGCCAGCAGTTACTCCGACAGGGGAAACATTCAGTACTTC
>TRBD1|NA|TRBJ2-4|14|TRBV6-6
CASSYSDRDSIQYF
TGTGCCAGCAGTTACTCTGACAGGGATAGCATTCAGTACTTC
>TRBD2|once|TRBJ2-1|13|TRBV5-1
CASSPRLAGMQFF
TGCGCCAGCAGCCCTCGACTAGCGGGGATGCAGTTCTTC
>NA|NA|TRBJ1-5|14|TRBV27
CASSSQNGNQPQHF
TGTGCCAGCAGTTCGCAGAATGGCAATCAGCCCCAGCATTTT
>NA|NA|TRBJ2-1|15|TRBV6-1
CASSETVVGYNEQFF
TGTGCCAGCAGTGAGACAGTTGTCGGTTATAATGAGCAGTTCTTC
>NA|NA|TRBJ1-1|12|TRBV10-3
CAIGQGETEAFF
TGTGCCATCGGGCAGGGTGAGACTGAAGCTTTCTTT
>NA|NA|TRBJ1-1|13|TRBV9
CASSVMRNTEAFF
TGTGCCAGCAGCGTAATGAGGAACACTGAAGCTTTCTTT
>TRBD2|NA|TRBJ2-1|16|TRBV5-1
CASSPNGASGGYEQFF
TGCGCCAGCAGCCCAAACGGGGCTAGCGGGGGATATGAGCAGTTCTTC
>TRBD2|NA|TRBJ2-5|15|TRBV19
CASSIDSGRGETQYF
TGTGCCAGTAGTATCGATAGCGGGCGGGGTGAGACCCAGTACTTC
>TRBD1|NA|TRBJ1-5|15|TRBV5-6
CASSSGTGGAQPQHF
TGTGCCAGCAGCTCCGGGACAGGTGGGGCTCAGCCCCAGCATTTT